This passage covers 12 T cell receptor beta chains from one sample sequenced in a study of spatial heterogeneity in lung cancer. Study results and caveats: The number of expanded tumor alpha and beta chains correlated with mutation number.

TCRdb fed the 5' RACE reads into MiXCR, producing one record per CDR3 protein. The sample gives 6,000 to 7,500 distinct CDR3 sequences, 11% to 15% of which show up once; 8% to 10% is in the top ten. Time point of the sample: sample taken at primary tumor resection. These receptors' antigens are unknown. Sequencing used lung tumor tissue, obtained at surgery. These TCRs come from a male donor with early-stage non-small cell lung cancer.

In its sample, this clonotype ranks as medium-sized (0.01 to 0.1%). CDR3 residues: CATSDFTSGRAYEQFF. CDR3 coding DNA: TGTGCCACCAGTGATTTCACTAGCGGGAGGGCCTATGAGCAGTTCTTC. The rearrangement links TRBV24-1 to TRBJ2-1, with 13 bases identical to TRBD2. The germline V gene encodes CDR1 KGHDR and CDR2 SFDVKD. After removal of 1 base from V and 8 bases from J, the junction contained 4 bases not matched to a gene. This CDR3 is built from 16 residues.

This clonotype rates as medium-sized. The J gene is TRBJ2-2, the V gene TRBV2; the D is unclear. Trimming left V 7 bases short and J 5 bases short, with 11 bases between. Germline assignment: CDR1 SNHLY and CDR2 FYNNEI. The length of the CDR3 is 13 residues. CDR3 sequence reads: CASNWAPTGELFF. The CDR3 DNA follows: TGTGCCAGCAACTGGGCTCCAACCGGGGAGCTGTTTTTT.

By share, this clonotype counts as medium-sized. This chain links TRBV7-9 with TRBJ1-2; D gene uncertain. CDR1 SEHNR and CDR2 FQNEAQ come from the germline V gene (reference sequence). The CDR3 has 17 amino acids. The ends were cut back, 2 bases at V and 0 bases at J, with 16 bases in the middle. The CDR3 nucleotides read TGTGCCAGCAGCTTAACAGAGATTCGGACTTCTAACTATGGCTACACCTTC. It codes for CASSLTEIRTSNYGYTF.

Only a few counts were recorded for this clonotype. The chain employs TRBV29-1 and TRBJ1-2; D unresolved. V was cut by 8 bases and J by 5 bases, with 12 bases left in between. The CDR3 has 11 residues. Germline-derived CDR1 and CDR2 are SQVTM and ANQGSEA. The CDR3 here is CSTVEGYGYTF. The CDR3 DNA sequence: TGCAGCACCGTTGAGGGTTATGGCTACACCTTC.

This clonotype was counted many times. The chain joins TRBV2 to TRBJ1-5; D remains unclear. This CDR3 is 13 amino acids long. Germline CDR1 is SNHLY and CDR2 is FYNNEI. Trimming cost V 6 bases and J 4 bases, with 10 bases left between them. CDR3 DNA sequence: TGTGCCAGCAGAACTATGGGAAATCAGCCCCAGCATTTT. It codes for CASRTMGNQPQHF.

This clonotype was observed once. J is TRBJ2-3 and V is TRBV2; the D gene is possibly TRBD2 (6 bases). The CDR3 contains 17 residues. With 7 bases removed from V and 1 base from J, the gap between germline ends came to 21 bases. Germline V CDR1 and CDR2: SNHLY, FYNNEI. The CDR3 sequence: CASTYSGTPAGTDTQYF. In DNA, the CDR3 is TGTGCCAGCACCTATTCCGGGACTCCCGCCGGCACAGATACGCAGTATTTT.

This clonotype was found many times. This chain joins TRBV4-1 and TRBJ1-4; maybe TRBD1 (5 bases). CDR1 and CDR2 from the germline V gene are MGHRA and YSYEKL. The CDR3 runs 15 residues. V lost 4 bases to trimming and J lost 0 bases, with 9 bases between them. Here the CDR3 reads CASSPQQATNEKLFF. Here the CDR3 DNA reads TGCGCCAGCAGCCCGCAACAGGCAACTAATGAAAAACTGTTTTTT.

This clonotype was seen a handful of times. The rearrangement joins TRBV2 to TRBJ2-3; D is perhaps TRBD1 or TRBD2 (5 bases each). CDR3 length: 12 residues. Trimming left V 8 bases short and J 6 bases short, with 12 bases between. Germline loops: CDR1 SNHLY, CDR2 FYNNEI. The DNA of the CDR3 is TGTGCCAGCTTGGGACGACGCGATACGCAGTATTTT. It translates to CASLGRRDTQYF.

This clonotype was seen repeatedly, ten times or more. The chain employs TRBV19 and TRBJ2-2; D gene unclear. Germline V gene data show CDR1 as LNHDA and CDR2 as SQIVND (reference sequence). The CDR3 spans 13 residues. V lost 7 bases to trimming and J lost 0 bases, with 6 bases between them. Written as DNA, the CDR3 is TGTGCCAGTACGGACCCGAACACCGGGGAGCTGTTTTTT. Translation: CASTDPNTGELFF.

This clonotype is deemed medium-sized. CDR3 sequence reads: CSATLPLAGVFDGTDTQYF. The CDR3 bases are TGCAGTGCCACCCTTCCCCTAGCGGGAGTATTTGATGGCACAGATACGCAGTATTTT. This chain links TRBV20-1 with TRBJ2-3; TRBD2 matches at 10 bases. CDR1 and CDR2 from the germline V gene are DFQATT and SNEGSKA (reference sequence). This CDR3 contains 19 residues. Trimming removed 6 bases from V and 1 base from J; junction bases left unmatched: 19.

This clonotype was detected many times. J is TRBJ2-2 and V is TRBV19; 11 bases agree with TRBD2. With 5 bases clipped from V and 1 base from J, the junction kept 3 bases outside the gene matches. Germline CDR1 and CDR2: LNHDA and SQIVND (reference sequence). CDR3 size: 16 residues. This CDR3 reads CASSVGLAVNTGELFF. CDR3 DNA sequence: TGTGCCAGTAGTGTGGGACTAGCGGTGAACACCGGGGAGCTGTTTTTT.

The chain has TRBV30 and TRBJ2-7; D gene uncertain. In germline, CDR1 is GTSNPN, CDR2 SVGIG (reference sequence). Trimming stripped 3 bases from V and 0 bases from J, with 12 bases between. This CDR3 is 14 amino acids long. CDR3 coding DNA: TGTGCCTGGAGCGGGTCCTGGGTCTCCTACGAGCAGTACTTC. Translating it yields CAWSGSWVSYEQYF.